Presented here are 13 T cell receptor beta chains from one specimen sequenced in a study of neoadjuvant anti-PD-1 for oral cavity cancer. Repertoires were generated with immunoSEQ multiplex PCR, while TCRdb's copy carries only in-frame clones and drops some. The sample gives about 32,000 clones, about 80% of which show up once; around 3.1% is in the top ten. Sample time point: after neoadjuvant nivolumab, at surgical resection. The source was PBMCs, collected after nivolumab (anti-PD-1) treatment. The source of these receptors is a person aged 40-85 years with oral cavity squamous cell carcinoma.

A remark on this clone: The junction does not match germline at one end; this may be a read error. The V and J genes are TRBV5-1 and TRBJ1-2, with D perhaps matching TRBD1 (5 bases). The CDR3 spans 13 residues. Germline V gene sequence: CDR1 SGHRS, CDR2 YFSETQ. CDR3 nucleotides: TGCGCCAGCAGCACGGAAGGGAGGGGCGGTCCCCACTTC. This translates into CASSTEGRGGPHF.

The V gene is TRBV2, the J gene TRBJ2-5; D is perhaps TRBD1 (6 bases). With 4 bases removed from V and 2 bases from J, the gap between germline ends came to 11 bases. CDR1 and CDR2 from the germline V gene are SNHLY and FYNNEI. The length of the CDR3 is 14 residues. The CDR3: CASSGDTGQETQYF. CDR3 DNA sequence: TGTGCCAGCAGTGGGGACACAGGACAAGAGACCCAGTACTTC.

V gene TRBV6-1 combines with J gene TRBJ2-5; the match to TRBD1 covers 7 bases. V lost 6 bases to trimming and J lost 3 bases; unmatched junction nucleotides: 4. The CDR3 contains 13 residues. Germline assignment: CDR1 MNHNS and CDR2 SASEGT. The CDR3, as DNA: TGTGCCAGCAGCCTGGGACAGAAAGAGACCCAGTACTTC. Translating it yields CASSLGQKETQYF.

This clone was observed a few times. The chain links TRBV6-6 to TRBJ1-5; no reliable D call. The CDR3 sequence is 14 residues long. The ends were cut back, 3 bases at V and 7 bases at J, with 13 bases in the middle. Per germline, CDR1 MNHNY and CDR2 SVGAGI (reference sequence). The CDR3 region has the DNA TGTGCCAGCAGTTATGTCGTTGGAGGACAGCCCCAGCATTTT. Residues: CASSYVVGGQPQHF.

This sequence joins TRBV15 and TRBJ1-4; TRBD1 is a possible D gene (5 bases). Trimming took 0 bases from V and 2 from J, leaving 7 bases between them. The CDR3 totals 15 residues. The germline CDR1 and CDR2 sequences are LNHNV and YYDKDF (reference sequence). The CDR3, as DNA: TGTGCCACCAGCAGAGATGGGGGGACTAATGAAAAACTGTTTTTT. Translating it yields CATSRDGGTNEKLFF.

The V and J genes are TRBV6-1 and TRBJ2-7; D may be TRBD1 (6 bases). The CDR3 loop spans 15 amino acids. The germline V and J ends were trimmed by 7 bases and 3 bases, with 19 bases remaining between them. In germline, CDR1 is MNHNS, CDR2 SASEGT. This CDR3 reads CASKLIRQAIYEQYF. CDR3 coding DNA: TGTGCCAGCAAGTTAATAAGACAGGCGATCTACGAGCAGTACTTC.

The rearrangement uses TRBV7-2 and TRBJ1-2; D remains ambiguous. The CDR3 is 13 amino acids. Trimming removed 0 bases at V and 7 bases at J, with 9 bases between. Germline values: CDR1 SGHTA, CDR2 FQGNSA. CDR3 in DNA: TGTGCCAGCAGCTTAGCGCTTGGGTCTGGCTACACCTTC. It is translated as CASSLALGSGYTF.

The CDR3 bases are TGTGCCAGCAGCCCCCACGGACAGGGGAAATCCACTGAAGCTTTCTTT. Its translation: CASSPHGQGKSTEAFF. The V and J genes are TRBV7-9 and TRBJ1-1; 9 bases line up with TRBD1. The germline gives CDR1 SEHNR, CDR2 FQNEAQ (reference sequence). The CDR3 length is 16 residues. The trim removed 5 bases at V and 4 bases at J, leaving 11 bases unmatched.

The chain uses TRBV28 and TRBJ1-2; D unclear. This CDR3 has 13 residues. Germline-derived CDR1 and CDR2 are MDHEN and SYDVKM. Deletions cut 3 bases from V and 6 bases from J, with 11 bases between. The CDR3 region has the DNA TGTGCCAGCAGTTTGAAGACGGCAGATGGCTACACCTTC. It is translated as CASSLKTADGYTF.

This clone was detected once. The gene calls are TRBV7-2 and TRBJ2-2; a possible D gene is TRBD1 (6 bases). The germline V gene encodes CDR1 SGHTA and CDR2 FQGNSA. The V end was cut by 2 bases, the J end by 6 bases, with 16 bases between. The CDR3 covers 16 residues. The CDR3 loop reads CASSLRLRTVAGELFF. Written as DNA, the CDR3 is TGTGCCAGCAGCTTAAGGTTAAGGACAGTGGCCGGGGAGCTGTTTTTT.

The J gene is TRBJ1-5, the V gene TRBV27; possibly TRBD1 for D (5 bases). Trimming took 3 bases from V and 3 from J, leaving 9 bases between them. This CDR3 contains 14 residues. Germline V CDR1 and CDR2: MNHEY, SMNVEV (reference sequence). CDR3 region: CASSFQGPNQPQHF. CDR3 sequence (DNA): TGTGCCAGCAGTTTTCAGGGTCCCAATCAGCCCCAGCATTTT.

The chain has TRBV4-3 and TRBJ2-7; 9 positions agree with TRBD1. Germline V CDR1 and CDR2: LGHNA, YSLEER. The CDR3 is made up of 15 amino acids. The trim removed 4 bases at V and 4 bases at J, leaving 8 bases unmatched. The CDR3 reads CASSRGLTGGYEQYF. The CDR3 DNA follows: TGCGCCAGCAGCCGGGGGCTGACAGGGGGATACGAGCAGTACTTC.

The V gene is TRBV6-1, the J gene TRBJ1-2; D unclear. The CDR3 loop spans 14 amino acids. Germline CDR1 is MNHNS and CDR2 is SASEGT. V shed 7 bases and J shed 8 bases, with 20 bases lying between them. The CDR3 DNA reads TGTGCCAGCACCCAAGTCGGGGTGGCAAGGGGCTACACCTTC. This codes for CASTQVGVARGYTF.